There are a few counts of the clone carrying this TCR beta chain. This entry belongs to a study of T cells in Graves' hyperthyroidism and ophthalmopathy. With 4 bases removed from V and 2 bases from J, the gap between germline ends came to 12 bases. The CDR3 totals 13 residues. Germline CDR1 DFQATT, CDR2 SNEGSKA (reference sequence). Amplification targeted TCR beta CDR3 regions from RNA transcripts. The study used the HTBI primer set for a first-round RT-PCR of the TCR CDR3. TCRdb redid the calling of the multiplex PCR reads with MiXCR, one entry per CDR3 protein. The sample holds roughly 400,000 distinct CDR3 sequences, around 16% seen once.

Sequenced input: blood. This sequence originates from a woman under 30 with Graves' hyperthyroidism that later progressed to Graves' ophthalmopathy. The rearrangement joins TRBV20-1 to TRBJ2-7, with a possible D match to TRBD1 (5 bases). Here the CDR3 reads CSATQDIPYEQYF. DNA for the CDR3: TGCAGTGCTACCCAGGACATCCCCTACGAGCAGTACTTC.